What follows is one T cell receptor beta chain and its context. At least ten counts were recorded for this clonotype. Its recognized antigen is unknown. No qualities accompany the bases; no much larger clone lies one base away. The library was built by means of PCR. The sequencer was an Illumina MiSeq. The Qiagen AllPrep DNA/RNA kit was used to purify total RNA. Before analysis, reads from multiple sequencing runs of the same library were pooled. The paper's data handling went like this. Reads were retained only if the reads had an exact TCR constant sequence, and the retained reads were trimmed to 150 nt and grouped according to their 12-nt molecular barcodes. Reads in each barcode group were sub-clustered using a 15% Levenshtein threshold, and a quality-weighted consensus sequence was built for each RNA molecule. Non-functional sequences were filtered out, along with any lower-count sequence sitting one edit away from another sequence. Based on a fit of two negative binomial distributions, barcode sub-clusters having less than 20% of the maximum read count were discarded. TCRdb redid the processing of the public reads, applying fastp at Q25 and MiXCR, and retained in-frame beta chains. Rows are combined by CDR3 protein, so each entry shows the most common genes and DNA. The V and J calls shown here were made by TCRdb, not taken from the authors' results. The sample table contains approximately 36,000 distinct CDR3 sequences; only one count was recorded for less than 20% of them. The biggest ten clones account for roughly 7.3% of the sample.

These data belong to a study of molecular identifiers for immune sequencing clone quantification (dated by TCRdb to 2016 to 2019). Looking at the study overall: For a replicate experiment, RNA from around 20,000 or 99,000 naive CD8 T cells was divided into five aliquots, of which four were sequenced. This methods study used CD8 T cells to benchmark TCR RNA copy counting and molecular-identifier clustering-based TCR repertoire sequencing (MIDCIRS).

On a BD FACSAria II, naive CD8 T cells were FACS-sorted as CD8+CD4-CCR7+CD45RA+ and collected into RLT Plus buffer. To compare sensitivity, a portion of the naive CD8 T cell RNA was divided evenly between MIDCIRS and a Smart-seq2-style 5'RACE protocol. Enrichment of CD8 T cells was done with RosetteSep CD8+ T Cell Enrichment Cocktail plus Ficoll-Paque, and ACK red cell lysis came afterward. Its CDR3 holds 15 amino acids, cysteine through phenylalanine. The sequence is cut down to CDR3 DNA, 45 bases in frame from base 1. The germline V gene yields ENHRY for CDR1 and SYGVKD for CDR2. Trimming removed 6 bases from V and 1 base from J; the gene matches leave 7 bases unexplained. What the study reported, not specific to this receptor: Roughly 3 recovered TCR RNA copies per cell were obtained by modeling, versus roughly 9.7 by digital PCR, implying a capture efficiency of roughly 32%. When barcode sub-clustering was left out, chimeric consensus sequences inflated TCR diversity, with chimeras reaching as high as 47%. The sizes of highly expanded clones could end up underestimated when identical TCR molecules share a barcode. Clones above 20 RNA copies held over 98% of molecules in CMV-specific effector cells but under 1% in naive cells. Spiked-in Jurkat TCR RNA equal to a single cell's worth was reported to be detectable even within 1,100,000 naive CD8 T cells.

The sample consisted of naive CD8+ T cells from blood, with Jurkat cell RNA spiked in. The intended sense of this specimen's cell subset or site label: FACS-sorted CD8+CD4-CCR7+CD45RA+ naive T cells. This TCR was recovered from a human donor in good health. Some libraries in this study had Jurkat cell RNA spiked in. The rearranged chain carries TRBV10-3 and TRBJ2-7; a stretch of 9 junction bases matches TRBD1. The base sequence is TGTGCCATCAGAAGGGACAGGGACAGGTCCTACGAGCAGTACTTC. Its coded protein is CAIRRDRDRSYEQYF.